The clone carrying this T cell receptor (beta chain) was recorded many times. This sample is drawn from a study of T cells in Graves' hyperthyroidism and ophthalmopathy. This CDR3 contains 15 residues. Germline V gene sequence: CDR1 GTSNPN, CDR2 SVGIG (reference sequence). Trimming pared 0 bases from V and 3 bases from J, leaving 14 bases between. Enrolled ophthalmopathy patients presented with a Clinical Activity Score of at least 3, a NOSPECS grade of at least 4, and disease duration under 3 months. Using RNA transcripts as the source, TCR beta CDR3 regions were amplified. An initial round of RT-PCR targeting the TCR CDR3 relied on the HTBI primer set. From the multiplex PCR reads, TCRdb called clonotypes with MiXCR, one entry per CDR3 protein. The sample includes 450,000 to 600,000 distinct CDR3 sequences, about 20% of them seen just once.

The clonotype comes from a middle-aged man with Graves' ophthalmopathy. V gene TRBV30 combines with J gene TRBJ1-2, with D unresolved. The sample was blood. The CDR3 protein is CAWSVGSGNDYGYTF. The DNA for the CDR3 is TGTGCCTGGAGTGTTGGTAGCGGAAATGACTATGGCTACACCTTC.